This T cell receptor (beta chain) was captured by sequencing in a study of control samples from healthy donors and cancer patients. Only in-frame clones appear in the TCRdb table, and some are missing; sequencing was by immunoSEQ multiplex PCR. Of approximately 49,000 clones listed, 65% to 90% were seen once; the top ten hold less than 3.5%. Germline V lookup: CDR1 SGHRS, CDR2 YFSETQ. Deletions cut 6 bases from V and 4 bases from J, with 12 bases between. The CDR3 contains 13 residues. The sequence was collected from a woman between 50 and 59 years old with lung cancer. The rearrangement links TRBV5-1 to TRBJ2-3, with D perhaps assigned TRBD1 or TRBD2 (5 bases each). The sequenced sample consisted of PBMCs. The CDR3 reads CASKRDLPDTQYF. As DNA, the CDR3 is TGCGCCAGCAAACGGGACCTCCCAGATACGCAGTATTTT.